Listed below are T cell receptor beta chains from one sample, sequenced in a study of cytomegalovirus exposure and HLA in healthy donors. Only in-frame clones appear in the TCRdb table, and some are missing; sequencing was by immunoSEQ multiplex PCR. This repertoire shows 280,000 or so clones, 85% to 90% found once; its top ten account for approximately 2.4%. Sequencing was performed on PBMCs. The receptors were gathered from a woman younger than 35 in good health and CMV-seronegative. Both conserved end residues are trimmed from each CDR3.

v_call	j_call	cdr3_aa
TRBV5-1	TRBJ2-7	ASSSQPSAVGYEQY
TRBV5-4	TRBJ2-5	ASSPRSQETQY
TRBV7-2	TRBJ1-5	ASSFPVTDQPQH
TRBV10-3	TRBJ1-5	AISERGHENQPQH
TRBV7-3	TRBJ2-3	ASSFSGGALDTQY
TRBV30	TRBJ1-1	AWLKGHQNTEAF
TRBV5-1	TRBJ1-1	ASSLAGQRYADTEAF
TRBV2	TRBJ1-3	ASSVSQGPTFSGNTIY
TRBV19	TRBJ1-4	ASSTLPGQGRTNEKLF
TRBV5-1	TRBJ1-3	ASSLEPVSGNTIY
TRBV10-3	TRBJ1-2	AMQGAGEGYT
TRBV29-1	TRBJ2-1	SVYSYNEQF
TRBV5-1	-	ASSLVASHYEQY
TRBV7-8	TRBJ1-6	ASSLRDSPSSYNSPLH
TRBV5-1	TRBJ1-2	ASSSGQPNYGYT
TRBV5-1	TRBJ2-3	ASSFGTGPTDTQY
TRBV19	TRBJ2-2	ASSIGPVTGELF
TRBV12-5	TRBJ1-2	ASGLGAAPNYGYT
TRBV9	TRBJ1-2	ASSVTGRLDGYT
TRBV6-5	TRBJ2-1	ASSFASRYNEQF
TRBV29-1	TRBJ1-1	SVRDDRPAEAF
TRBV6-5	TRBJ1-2	ASSYRDRDYGYT
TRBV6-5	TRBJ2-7	ASSYPGSDEQY
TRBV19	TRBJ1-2	ASSIDQARGYT
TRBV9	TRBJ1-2	ASSAPGQGYYGYT
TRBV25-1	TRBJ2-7	ASSEGGTAGEQY
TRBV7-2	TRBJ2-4	ASSLAISGGARNIQY
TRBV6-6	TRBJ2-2	ASSYPRGGTGELF
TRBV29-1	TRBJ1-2	SVDVQSALNGYT
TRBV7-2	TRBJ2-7	ASSLVGNPPYEQY
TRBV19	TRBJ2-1	ASSIAGGGEQF
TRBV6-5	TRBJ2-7	ASSLAGGTYEQY
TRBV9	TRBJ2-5	ASSPRTAQETQY
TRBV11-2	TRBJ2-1	ASRTIWDNEQF
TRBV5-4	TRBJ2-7	ASSWDRSGYEQY